Sequencing of this T cell receptor beta chain was carried out in a study of T cell clones after liver transplantation. Study-level background: Three of the eight recipients were HCV-positive; the rest had non-autoimmune, non-viral transplant indications.

Profiling relied on immunoSEQ multiplex PCR, and the TCRdb table lists in-frame clones only, not all of them. Here the sample spans about 78,000 clones, about 80% being singletons. This CDR3 spans 12 amino acids. Trimming shortened V by 2 bases and J by 5 bases, and 5 bases separated the two germline ends. Looked up from germline, CDR1 is MNHNS and CDR2 is SASEGT. The sequence was obtained from a human donor who received a liver transplant. This sample comprised CD4+ T cells from blood, obtained before liver transplant. The rearrangement joins TRBV6-1 to TRBJ2-3; D not certain. The CDR3 sequence: CASSENRDTQYF. The CDR3, as DNA: TGTGCCAGCAGTGAAAACAGAGATACGCAGTATTTT.